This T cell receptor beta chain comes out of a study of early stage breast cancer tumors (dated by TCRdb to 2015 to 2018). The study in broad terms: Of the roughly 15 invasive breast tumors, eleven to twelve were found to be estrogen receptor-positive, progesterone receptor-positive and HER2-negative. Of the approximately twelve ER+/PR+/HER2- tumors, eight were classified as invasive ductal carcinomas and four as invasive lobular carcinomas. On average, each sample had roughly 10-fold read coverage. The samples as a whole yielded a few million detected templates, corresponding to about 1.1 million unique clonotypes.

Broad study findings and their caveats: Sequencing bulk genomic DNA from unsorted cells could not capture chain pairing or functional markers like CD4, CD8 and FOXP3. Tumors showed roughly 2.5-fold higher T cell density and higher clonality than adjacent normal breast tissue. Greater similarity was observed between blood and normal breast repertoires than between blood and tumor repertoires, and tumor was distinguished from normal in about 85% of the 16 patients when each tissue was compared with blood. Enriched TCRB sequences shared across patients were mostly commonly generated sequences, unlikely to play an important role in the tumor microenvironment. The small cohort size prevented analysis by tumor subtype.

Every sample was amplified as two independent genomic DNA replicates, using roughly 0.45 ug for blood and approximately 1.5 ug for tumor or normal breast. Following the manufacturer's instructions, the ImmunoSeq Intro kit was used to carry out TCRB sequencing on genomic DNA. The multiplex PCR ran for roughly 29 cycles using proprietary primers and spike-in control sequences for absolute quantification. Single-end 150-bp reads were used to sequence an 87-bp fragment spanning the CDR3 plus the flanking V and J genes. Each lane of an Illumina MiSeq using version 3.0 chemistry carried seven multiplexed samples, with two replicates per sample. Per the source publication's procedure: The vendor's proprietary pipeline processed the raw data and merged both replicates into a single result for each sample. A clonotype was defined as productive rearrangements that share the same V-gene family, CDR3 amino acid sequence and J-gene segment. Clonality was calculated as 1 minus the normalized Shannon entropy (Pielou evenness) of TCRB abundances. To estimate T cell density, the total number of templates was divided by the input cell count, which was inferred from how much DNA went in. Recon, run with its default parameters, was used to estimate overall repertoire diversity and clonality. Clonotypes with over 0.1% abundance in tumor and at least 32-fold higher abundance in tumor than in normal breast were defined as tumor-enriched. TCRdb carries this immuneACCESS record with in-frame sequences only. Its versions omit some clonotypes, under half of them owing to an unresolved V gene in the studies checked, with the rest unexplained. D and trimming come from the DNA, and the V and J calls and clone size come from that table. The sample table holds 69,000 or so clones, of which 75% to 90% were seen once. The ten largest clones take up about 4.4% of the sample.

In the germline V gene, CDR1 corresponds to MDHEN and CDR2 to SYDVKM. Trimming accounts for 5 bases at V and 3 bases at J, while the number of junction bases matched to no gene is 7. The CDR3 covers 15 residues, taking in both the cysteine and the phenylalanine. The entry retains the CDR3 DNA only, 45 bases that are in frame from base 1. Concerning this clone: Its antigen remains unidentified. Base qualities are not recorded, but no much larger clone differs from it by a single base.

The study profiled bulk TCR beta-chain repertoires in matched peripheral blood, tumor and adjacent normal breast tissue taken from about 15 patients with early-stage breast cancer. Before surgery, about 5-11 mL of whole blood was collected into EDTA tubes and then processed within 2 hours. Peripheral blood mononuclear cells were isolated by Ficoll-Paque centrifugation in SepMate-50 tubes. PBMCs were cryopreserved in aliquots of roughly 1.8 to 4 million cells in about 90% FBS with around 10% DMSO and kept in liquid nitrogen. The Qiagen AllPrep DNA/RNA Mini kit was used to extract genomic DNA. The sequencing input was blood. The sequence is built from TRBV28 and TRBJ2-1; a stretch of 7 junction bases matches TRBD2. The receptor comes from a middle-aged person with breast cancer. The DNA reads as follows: TGTGCCAGCAGTGGTGGCGGGAGTGTCTACAATGAGCAGTTCTTC. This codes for CASSGGGSVYNEQFF.